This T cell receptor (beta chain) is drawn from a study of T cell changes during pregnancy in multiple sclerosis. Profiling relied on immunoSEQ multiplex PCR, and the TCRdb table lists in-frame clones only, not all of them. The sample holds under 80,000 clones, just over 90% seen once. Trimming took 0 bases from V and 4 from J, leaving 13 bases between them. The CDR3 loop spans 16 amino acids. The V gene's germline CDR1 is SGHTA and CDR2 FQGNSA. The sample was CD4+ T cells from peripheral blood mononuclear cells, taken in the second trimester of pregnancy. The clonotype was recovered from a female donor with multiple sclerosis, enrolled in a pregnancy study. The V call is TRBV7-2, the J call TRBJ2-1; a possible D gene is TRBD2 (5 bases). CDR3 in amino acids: CASSLAGKNVYNEQFF. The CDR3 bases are TGTGCCAGCAGCTTAGCCGGGAAAAATGTGTACAATGAGCAGTTCTTC.